Following are 8 T cell receptor beta chains from one sample sequenced in a study of blood T cells in healthy people across ages. A J-beta primer mix and a sample-barcoded 5' primer were used in a second PCR of roughly 6 to 11 cycles. TCRdb analysed the 5' RACE reads with MiXCR anew, one entry per CDR3 protein. The sample has nearly 1 million distinct CDR3 sequences, 45% to 60% seen once. Sample: blood. The receptors were gathered from a woman aged 55-69 years in good health.

This clonotype appeared a few times. This chain joins TRBV20-1 and TRBJ2-1; 8 positions match TRBD2. CDR1 DFQATT and CDR2 SNEGSKA come from the germline V gene (reference sequence). J was trimmed by 5 bases and V by 0 bases; bases with no gene match: 6. The CDR3 sequence is 15 residues long. Here the CDR3 reads CSARDRLARHNEQFF. The CDR3 DNA is TGCAGTGCTAGAGATAGACTAGCGCGTCACAATGAGCAGTTCTTC.

The chain joins TRBV4-1 to TRBJ2-3; D is unresolved. The V gene lost 0 bases and the J gene lost 4 bases, with 11 bases spanning the gap. Germline CDR1 is MGHRA and CDR2 is YSYEKL. There are 15 residues in the CDR3. CDR3 residues: CASSQDPAFSDTQYF. The CDR3 DNA is TGCGCCAGCAGCCAAGATCCAGCTTTTTCAGATACGCAGTATTTT.

The V call is TRBV7-2, the J call TRBJ2-2; unclear D gene. This CDR3 contains 14 residues. Per germline, CDR1 SGHTA and CDR2 FQGNSA. V was pared by 1 base and J by 3 bases, with 6 bases between. For the CDR3, the DNA is TGTGCCAGCAGCTTAGGATATTACACCGGGGAGCTGTTTTTT. It encodes CASSLGYYTGELFF.

The CDR3 DNA reads as TGTGCCAGCAGTCCCCCTGTGGTACCTAGGGAGCAAGAGACCCAGTACTTC. Protein: CASSPPVVPREQETQYF. The V gene is TRBV12-3 or TRBV12-4, the J gene TRBJ2-5; tentative D call: TRBD2 (5 bases). Trimming removed 5 bases at V and 2 bases at J, with 21 bases between. The CDR3 sequence is 17 residues long.

The V and J genes are TRBV29-1 and TRBJ1-1, with D perhaps matching TRBD1 (6 bases). Looked up from germline, CDR1 is SQVTM and CDR2 is ANQGSEA. Between the trimmed V and J ends, which lost 7 bases and 0 bases, there was a span of 12 bases. CDR3 size: 13 residues. CDR3 amino acids: CSATGHVNTEAFF. The CDR3 bases are TGCAGCGCCACGGGACACGTGAACACTGAAGCTTTCTTT.

The V call is TRBV7-2, the J call TRBJ2-1; either TRBD1 or TRBD2 may supply D (5 bases each). The CDR3 spans 15 residues. V was shortened by 7 bases and J by 3 bases, with 16 bases between the two germline ends. Germline V CDR1 and CDR2: SGHTA, FQGNSA. The CDR3 reads CASTMGRTRYNEQFF. The CDR3 DNA is TGTGCCAGCACCATGGGACGGACCCGCTACAATGAGCAGTTCTTC.

J is TRBJ2-5 and V is TRBV19; 10 bases agree with TRBD2. The last part of the DNA fits TRBJ2-7 better; the J call may be wrong. This CDR3 has 15 residues. Germline V lookup: CDR1 LNHDA, CDR2 SQIVND (reference sequence). The CDR3 region has the DNA TGTGCCAGTAGTATAACGACTAGCGGGCGGTACGAGCAGTACTTC. This gives the protein CASSITTSGRYEQYF.

Points on this clonotype: A much larger clonotype is one base distant, so this may be a read error. CDR3 sequence: CSVPPAGGLETRYF. The DNA for the CDR3 is TGCAGCGTACCTCCGGCAGGGGGTCTAGAGACCCGGTACTTC. The V gene is TRBV29-1, the J gene TRBJ2-7, with 7 nucleotides matching TRBD1. Unmatched junction bases numbered 20, after V lost 6 bases and J lost 12 bases. In germline, CDR1 is SQVTM, CDR2 ANQGSEA. The CDR3 is 14 amino acids.